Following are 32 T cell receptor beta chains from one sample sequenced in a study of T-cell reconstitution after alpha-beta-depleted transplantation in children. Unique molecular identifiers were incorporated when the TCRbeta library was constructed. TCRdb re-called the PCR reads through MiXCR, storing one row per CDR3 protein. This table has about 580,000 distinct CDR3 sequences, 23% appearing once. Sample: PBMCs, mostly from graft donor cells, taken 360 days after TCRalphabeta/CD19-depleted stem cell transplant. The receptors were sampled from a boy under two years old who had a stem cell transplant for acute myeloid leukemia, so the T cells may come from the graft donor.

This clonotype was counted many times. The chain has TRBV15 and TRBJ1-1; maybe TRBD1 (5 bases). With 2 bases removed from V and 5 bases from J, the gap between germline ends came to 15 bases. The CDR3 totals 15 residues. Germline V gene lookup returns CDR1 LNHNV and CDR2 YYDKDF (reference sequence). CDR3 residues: CATSRRRAPETEAFF. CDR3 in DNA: TGTGCCACCAGCAGACGCAGGGCTCCGGAAACTGAAGCTTTCTTT.

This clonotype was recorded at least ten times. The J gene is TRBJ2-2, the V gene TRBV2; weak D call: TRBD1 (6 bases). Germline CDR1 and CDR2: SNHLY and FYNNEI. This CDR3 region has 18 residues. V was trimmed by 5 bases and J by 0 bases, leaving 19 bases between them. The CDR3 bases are TGTGCCAGCAGTTTGGAGTGGCAGGGGTCCGCGAACACCGGGGAGCTGTTTTTT. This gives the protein CASSLEWQGSANTGELFF.

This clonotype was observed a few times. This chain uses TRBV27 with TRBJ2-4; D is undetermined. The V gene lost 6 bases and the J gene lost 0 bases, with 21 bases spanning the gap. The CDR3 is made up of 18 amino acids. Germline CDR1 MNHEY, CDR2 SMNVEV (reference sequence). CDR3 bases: TGTGCCAGCAGAGCTAACCCCCAGAATCGATTAGCCAAAAACATTCAGTACTTC. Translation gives CASRANPQNRLAKNIQYF.

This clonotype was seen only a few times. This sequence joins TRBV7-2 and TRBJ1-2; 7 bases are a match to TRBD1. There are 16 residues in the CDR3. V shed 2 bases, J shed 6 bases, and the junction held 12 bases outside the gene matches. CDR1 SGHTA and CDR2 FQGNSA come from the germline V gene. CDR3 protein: CASSLYPAQGRDGYTF. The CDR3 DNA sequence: TGTGCCAGCAGCTTATACCCAGCACAGGGGAGGGATGGCTACACCTTC.

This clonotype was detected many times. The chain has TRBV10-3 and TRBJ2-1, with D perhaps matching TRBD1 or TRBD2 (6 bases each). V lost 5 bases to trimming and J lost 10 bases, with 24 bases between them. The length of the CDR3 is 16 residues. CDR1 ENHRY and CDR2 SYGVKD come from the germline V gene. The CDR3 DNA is TGTGCCATCAGTCCCAATCCAGGGGAAATGGGGGGCGAGCAGTTCTTC. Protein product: CAISPNPGEMGGEQFF.

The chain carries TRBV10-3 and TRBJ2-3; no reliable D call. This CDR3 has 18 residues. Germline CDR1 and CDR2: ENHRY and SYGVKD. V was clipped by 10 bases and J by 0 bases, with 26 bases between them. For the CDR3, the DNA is TGTGCCACCCTTGAGGTTAAGGCGTCCTTAACTAGCACAGATACGCAGTATTTT. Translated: CATLEVKASLTSTDTQYF.

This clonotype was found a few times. CDR3 loop: CSARGRDLRAQDFYEQYV. The CDR3 region has the DNA TGCAGTGCTAGAGGACGGGACCTCCGGGCTCAGGACTTCTACGAGCAGTACGTC. The chain employs TRBV20-1 and TRBJ2-7; D tentatively fits TRBD1 or TRBD2 (5 bases each). Trimming removed 1 base from V and 3 bases from J, with 25 bases in between. Germline V gene data show CDR1 as DFQATT and CDR2 as SNEGSKA (reference sequence). The CDR3 loop spans 18 amino acids.

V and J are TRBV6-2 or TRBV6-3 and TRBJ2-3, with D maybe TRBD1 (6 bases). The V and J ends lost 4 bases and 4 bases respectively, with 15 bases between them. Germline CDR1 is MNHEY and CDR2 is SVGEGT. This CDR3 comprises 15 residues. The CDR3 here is CASSLLTPGADTQYF. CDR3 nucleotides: TGTGCCAGCAGTTTACTCACCCCAGGGGCAGATACGCAGTATTTT.

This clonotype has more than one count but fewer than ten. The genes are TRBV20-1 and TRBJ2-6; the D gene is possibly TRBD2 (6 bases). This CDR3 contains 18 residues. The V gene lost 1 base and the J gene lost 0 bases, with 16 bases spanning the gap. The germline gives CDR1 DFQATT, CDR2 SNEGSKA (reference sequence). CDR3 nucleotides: TGCAGTGCTAGAGGGAGGGTATCTGCTCTCTCTGGGGCCAACGTCCTGACTTTC. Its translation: CSARGRVSALSGANVLTF.

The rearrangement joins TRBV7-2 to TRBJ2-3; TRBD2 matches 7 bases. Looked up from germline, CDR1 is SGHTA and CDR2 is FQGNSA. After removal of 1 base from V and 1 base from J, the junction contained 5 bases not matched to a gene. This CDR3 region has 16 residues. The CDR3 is CASSLGVSGGTDTQYF. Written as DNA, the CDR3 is TGTGCCAGCAGCTTAGGGGTGAGCGGGGGCACAGATACGCAGTATTTT.

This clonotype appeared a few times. CDR3 residues: CASSLIYSNQPQHF. CDR3 sequence (DNA): TGTGCCAGCAGCTTGATATATAGCAATCAGCCCCAGCATTTT. The chain combines TRBV5-6 with TRBJ1-5; D is uncertain. V was clipped by 1 base and J by 0 bases, with 5 bases between them. CDR3 length: 14 residues. Germline V gene data show CDR1 as SGHDT and CDR2 as YYEEEE.

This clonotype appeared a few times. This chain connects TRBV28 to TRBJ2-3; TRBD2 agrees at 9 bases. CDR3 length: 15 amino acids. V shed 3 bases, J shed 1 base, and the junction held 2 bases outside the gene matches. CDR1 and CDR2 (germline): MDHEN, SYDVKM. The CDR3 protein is CASSFKRGGTDTQYF. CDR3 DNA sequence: TGTGCCAGCAGTTTTAAGCGGGGGGGCACAGATACGCAGTATTTT.

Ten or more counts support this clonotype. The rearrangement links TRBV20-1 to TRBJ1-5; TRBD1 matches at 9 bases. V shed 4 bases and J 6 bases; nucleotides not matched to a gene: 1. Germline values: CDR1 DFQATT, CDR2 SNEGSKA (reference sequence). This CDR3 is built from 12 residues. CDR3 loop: CSAIQGAQPQHF. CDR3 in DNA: TGCAGTGCTATACAGGGGGCTCAGCCCCAGCATTTT.

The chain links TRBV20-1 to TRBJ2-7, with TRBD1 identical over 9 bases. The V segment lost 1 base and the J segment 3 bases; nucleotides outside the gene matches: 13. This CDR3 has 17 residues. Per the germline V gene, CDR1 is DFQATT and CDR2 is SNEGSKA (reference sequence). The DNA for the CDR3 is TGCAGTGCTAGAGCCCCGCTCCGGGACAGGGTGATCTACGAGCAGTACTTC. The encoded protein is CSARAPLRDRVIYEQYF.

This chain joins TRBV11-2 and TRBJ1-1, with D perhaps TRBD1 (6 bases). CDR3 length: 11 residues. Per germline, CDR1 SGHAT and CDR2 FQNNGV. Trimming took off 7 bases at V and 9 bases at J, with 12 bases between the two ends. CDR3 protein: CASKLQGKAFF. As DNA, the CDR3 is TGTGCCAGCAAACTTCAGGGGAAAGCTTTCTTT.

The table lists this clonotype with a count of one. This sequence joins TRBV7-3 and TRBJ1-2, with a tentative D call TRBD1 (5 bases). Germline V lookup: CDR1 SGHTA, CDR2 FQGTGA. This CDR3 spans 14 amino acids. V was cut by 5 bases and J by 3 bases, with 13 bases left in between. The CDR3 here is CASSPRRGDYGYTF. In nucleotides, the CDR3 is TGTGCCAGCAGCCCCCGTCGGGGGGACTATGGCTACACCTTC. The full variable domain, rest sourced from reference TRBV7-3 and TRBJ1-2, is GAGVSQTPSNKVTEKGKYVELRCDPISGHTALYWYRQSLGQGPEFLIYFQGTGAADDSGLPNDRFFAVRPEGSVSTLKIQRTERGDSAVYLCASSPRRGDYGYTFGSGTRLTVV.

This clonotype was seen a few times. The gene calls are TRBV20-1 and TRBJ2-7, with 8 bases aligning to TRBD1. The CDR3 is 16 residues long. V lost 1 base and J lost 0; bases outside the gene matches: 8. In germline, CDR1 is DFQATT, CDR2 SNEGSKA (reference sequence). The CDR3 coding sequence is TGCAGTGCTAGAGGGTTTACAGGGGGGAGCTCCTACGAGCAGTACGTC. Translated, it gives CSARGFTGGSSYEQYV.

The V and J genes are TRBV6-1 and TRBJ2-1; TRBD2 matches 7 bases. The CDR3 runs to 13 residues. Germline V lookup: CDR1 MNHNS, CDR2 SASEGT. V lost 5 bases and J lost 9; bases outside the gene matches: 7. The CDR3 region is CASSPRLAGEQFF. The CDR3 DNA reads TGTGCCAGCAGTCCCAGACTAGCCGGTGAGCAGTTCTTC.

CDR3 bases: TGTGCCAGCTCACCCAGCGGGGGGGCATATACGCAGTATTTT. Encoded protein: CASSPSGGAYTQYF. The V and J genes are TRBV18 and TRBJ2-3, with TRBD2 matching 10 bases. The CDR3 spans 14 residues. CDR1 and CDR2 from the germline V gene are KGHSH and LQKENI. V dropped 3 bases and J dropped 7; count of bases not matched to a gene: 4.

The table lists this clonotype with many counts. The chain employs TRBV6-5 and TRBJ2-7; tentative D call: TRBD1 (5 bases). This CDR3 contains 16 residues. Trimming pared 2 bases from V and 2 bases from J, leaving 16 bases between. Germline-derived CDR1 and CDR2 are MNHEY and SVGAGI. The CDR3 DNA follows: TGTGCCAGCAGTTACCTGCAGCCGACAGCAACCTACGAGCAGTACTTC. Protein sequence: CASSYLQPTATYEQYF.

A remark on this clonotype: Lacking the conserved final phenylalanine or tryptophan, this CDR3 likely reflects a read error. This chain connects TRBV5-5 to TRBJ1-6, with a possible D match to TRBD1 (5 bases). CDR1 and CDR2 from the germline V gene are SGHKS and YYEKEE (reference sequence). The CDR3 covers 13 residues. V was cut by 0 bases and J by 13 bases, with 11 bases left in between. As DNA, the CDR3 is TGTGCCAGCAGCTTGGATGGGTCAGGGCCCCTCCACGTT. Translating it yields CASSLDGSGPLHV.

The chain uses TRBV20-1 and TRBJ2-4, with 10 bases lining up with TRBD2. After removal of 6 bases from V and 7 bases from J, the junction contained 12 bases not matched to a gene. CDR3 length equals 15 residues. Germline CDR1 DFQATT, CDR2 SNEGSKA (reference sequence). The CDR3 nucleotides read TGCAGTGCACCTCCAGCGGGGGGGCTGAGGAACATTCAGTACTTC. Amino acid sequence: CSAPPAGGLRNIQYF.

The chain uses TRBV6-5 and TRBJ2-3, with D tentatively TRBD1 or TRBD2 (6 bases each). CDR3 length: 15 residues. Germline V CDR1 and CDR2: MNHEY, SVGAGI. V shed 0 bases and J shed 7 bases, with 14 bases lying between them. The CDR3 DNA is TGTGCCAGCAGTTACTCGAGGGGGGCTGCAAATACGCAGTATTTT. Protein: CASSYSRGAANTQYF.

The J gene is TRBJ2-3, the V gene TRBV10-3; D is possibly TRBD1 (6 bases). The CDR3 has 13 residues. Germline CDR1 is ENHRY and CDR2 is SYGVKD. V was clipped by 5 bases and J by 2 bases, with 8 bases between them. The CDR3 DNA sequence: TGTGCCATCAGTTGGGACAACACAGATACGCAGTATTTT. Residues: CAISWDNTDTQYF.

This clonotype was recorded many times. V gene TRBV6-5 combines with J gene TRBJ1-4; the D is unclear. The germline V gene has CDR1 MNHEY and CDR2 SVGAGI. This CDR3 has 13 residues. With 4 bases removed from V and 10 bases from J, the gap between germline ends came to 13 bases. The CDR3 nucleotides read TGTGCCAGCAGTTCCGCTGGTGGTGGAAAACTGTTTTTT. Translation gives CASSSAGGGKLFF.

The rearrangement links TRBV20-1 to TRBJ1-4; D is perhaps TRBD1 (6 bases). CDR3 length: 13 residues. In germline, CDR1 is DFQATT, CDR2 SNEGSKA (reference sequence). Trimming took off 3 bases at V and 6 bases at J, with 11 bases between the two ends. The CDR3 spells CSASRGRDEKLFF. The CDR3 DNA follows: TGCAGTGCTAGCCGGGGGCGAGATGAAAAACTGTTTTTT.

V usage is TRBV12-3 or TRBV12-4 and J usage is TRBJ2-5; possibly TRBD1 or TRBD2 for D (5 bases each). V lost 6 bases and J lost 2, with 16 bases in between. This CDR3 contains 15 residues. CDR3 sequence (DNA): TGTGCCAGCAGCCGTCGCCCGGGACGGCAAGAGACCCAGTACTTC. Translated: CASSRRPGRQETQYF.

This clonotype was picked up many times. CDR3 residues: CASSPGGGAIPGELFF. In DNA, the CDR3 is TGTGCCAGCAGTCCCGGCGGGGGGGCCATTCCCGGGGAGCTGTTTTTT. This chain connects TRBV28 to TRBJ2-2; 9 bases line up with TRBD2. In germline, CDR1 is MDHEN, CDR2 SYDVKM. There are 16 residues in the CDR3. V dropped 5 bases and J dropped 6; count of bases not matched to a gene: 10.

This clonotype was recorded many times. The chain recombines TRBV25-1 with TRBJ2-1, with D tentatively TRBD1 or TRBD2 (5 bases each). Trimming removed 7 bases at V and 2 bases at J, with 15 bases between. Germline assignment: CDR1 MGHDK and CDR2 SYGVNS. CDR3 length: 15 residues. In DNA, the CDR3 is TGTGCCAGCAATGGATGGGGGTGGACCTACAATGAGCAGTTCTTC. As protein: CASNGWGWTYNEQFF.

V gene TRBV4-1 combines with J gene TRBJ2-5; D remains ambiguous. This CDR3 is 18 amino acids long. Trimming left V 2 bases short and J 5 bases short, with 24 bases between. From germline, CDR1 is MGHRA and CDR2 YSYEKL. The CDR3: CASSQRSRGGRVHETQYF. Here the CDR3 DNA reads TGCGCCAGCAGCCAAAGATCTCGTGGCGGACGGGTCCACGAGACCCAGTACTTC.

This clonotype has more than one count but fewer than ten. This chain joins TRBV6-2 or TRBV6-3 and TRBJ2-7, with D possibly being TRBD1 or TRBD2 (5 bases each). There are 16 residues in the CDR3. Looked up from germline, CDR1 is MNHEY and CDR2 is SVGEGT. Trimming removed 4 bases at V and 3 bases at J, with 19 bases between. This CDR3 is CASSSAGWDGNYEQYF. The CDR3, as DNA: TGTGCCAGCAGTTCAGCAGGCTGGGACGGCAACTACGAGCAGTACTTC.

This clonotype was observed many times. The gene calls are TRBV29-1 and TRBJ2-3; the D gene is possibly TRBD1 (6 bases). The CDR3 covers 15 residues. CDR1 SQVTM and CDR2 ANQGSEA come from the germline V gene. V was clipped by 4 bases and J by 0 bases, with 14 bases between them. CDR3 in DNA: TGCAGCGTTGGAAGTACAGGGTCTAGCACAGATACGCAGTATTTT. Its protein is CSVGSTGSSTDTQYF.